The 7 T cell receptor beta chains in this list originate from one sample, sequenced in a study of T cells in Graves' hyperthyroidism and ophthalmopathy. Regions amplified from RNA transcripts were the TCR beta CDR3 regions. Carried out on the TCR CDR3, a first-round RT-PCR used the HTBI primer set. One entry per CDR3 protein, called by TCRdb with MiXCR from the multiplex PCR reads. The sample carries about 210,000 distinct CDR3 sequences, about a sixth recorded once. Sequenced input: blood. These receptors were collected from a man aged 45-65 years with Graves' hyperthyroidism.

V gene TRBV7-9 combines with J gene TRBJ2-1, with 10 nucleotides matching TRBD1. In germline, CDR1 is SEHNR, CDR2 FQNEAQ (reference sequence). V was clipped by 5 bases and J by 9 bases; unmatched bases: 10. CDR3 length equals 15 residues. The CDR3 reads CASSQPDRGLSEQFF. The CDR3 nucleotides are TGTGCCAGCAGCCAACCCGACAGGGGGCTTAGTGAGCAGTTCTTC.

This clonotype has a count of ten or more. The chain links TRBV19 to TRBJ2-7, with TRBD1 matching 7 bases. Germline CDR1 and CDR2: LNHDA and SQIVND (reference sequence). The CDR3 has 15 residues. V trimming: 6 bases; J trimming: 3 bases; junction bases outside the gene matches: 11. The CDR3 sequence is CASRRYPGTDYEQYF. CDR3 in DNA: TGTGCCAGTAGGCGATACCCTGGGACAGACTACGAGCAGTACTTC.

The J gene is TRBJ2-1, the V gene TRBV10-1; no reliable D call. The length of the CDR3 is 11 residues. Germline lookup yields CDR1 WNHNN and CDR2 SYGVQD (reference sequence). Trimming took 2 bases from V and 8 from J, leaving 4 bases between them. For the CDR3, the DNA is TGCGCCAGCAGTGAGAACCATGAGCAGTTCTTC. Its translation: CASSENHEQFF.

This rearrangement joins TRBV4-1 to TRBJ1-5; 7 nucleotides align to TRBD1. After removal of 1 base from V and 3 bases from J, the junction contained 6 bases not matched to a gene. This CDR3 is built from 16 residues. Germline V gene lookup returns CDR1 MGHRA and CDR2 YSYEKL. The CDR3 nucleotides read TGCGCCAGCAGCCAAGGTAGGGGGCAGTTCAATCAGCCCCAGCATTTT. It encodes CASSQGRGQFNQPQHF.

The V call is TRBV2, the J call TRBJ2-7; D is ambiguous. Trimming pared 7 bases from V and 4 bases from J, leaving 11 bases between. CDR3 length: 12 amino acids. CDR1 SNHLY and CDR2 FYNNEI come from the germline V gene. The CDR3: CASKKDGYEQYF. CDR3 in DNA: TGTGCCAGCAAAAAGGACGGATACGAGCAGTACTTC.

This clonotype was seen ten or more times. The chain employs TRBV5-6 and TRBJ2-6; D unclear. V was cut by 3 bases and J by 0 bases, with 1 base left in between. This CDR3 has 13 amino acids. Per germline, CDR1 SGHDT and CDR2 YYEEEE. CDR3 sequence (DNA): TGTGCCAGCAGCTACTCTGGGGCCAACGTCCTGACTTTC. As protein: CASSYSGANVLTF.

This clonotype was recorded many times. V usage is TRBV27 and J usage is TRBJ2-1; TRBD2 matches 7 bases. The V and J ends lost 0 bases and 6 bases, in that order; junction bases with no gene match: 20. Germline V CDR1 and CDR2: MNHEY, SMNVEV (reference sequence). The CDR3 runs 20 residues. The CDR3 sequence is CASSLSAPLYLRERGNEQFF. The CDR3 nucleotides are TGTGCCAGCAGTTTATCCGCCCCCCTATATTTGCGGGAGAGGGGCAATGAGCAGTTCTTC.